Listed below are T cell receptor beta chains from one sample, sequenced in a study of cytomegalovirus exposure and HLA in healthy donors. The assay was immunoSEQ multiplex PCR, and TCRdb's table has in-frame clones only and misses some. Counted here are around 140,000 clones, roughly four fifths occurring once; the ten biggest clones make up roughly 1.8%. The sample comprised PBMCs. These receptor sequences come from a female donor in good health and CMV-seropositive. Each CDR3 is given with its conserved first and last residue. A D gene is named only where the DNA matches it firmly. Clone size is given for some rows only: seen once, a few or many times, or a class if the clone is expanded.

v_gene: TRBV11-2; d_gene: NA; abundance: NA; j_gene: TRBJ1-1; CDR3aa: CASSPNPVVNTEAFF; CDR3nt: TGTGCCAGCAGCCCGAACCCGGTGGTGAACACTGAAGCTTTCTTT
v_gene: TRBV11-1; d_gene: TRBD1; abundance: NA; j_gene: TRBJ2-6; CDR3aa: CASSLPGTGLANVLTF; CDR3nt: TGTGCCAGCAGCTTACCCGGGACAGGGTTGGCCAACGTCCTGACTTTC
v_gene: TRBV28; d_gene: NA; abundance: NA; j_gene: TRBJ1-1; CDR3aa: CASRAGDSNTEAFF; CDR3nt: TGTGCCAGCAGGGCAGGGGATTCGAACACTGAAGCTTTCTTT
v_gene: TRBV27; d_gene: TRBD1; abundance: NA; j_gene: TRBJ1-1; CDR3aa: CASRTRQGASWNTEAFF; CDR3nt: TGTGCCAGCAGAACAAGACAGGGGGCGAGTTGGAACACTGAAGCTTTCTTT
v_gene: TRBV10-2; d_gene: TRBD1; abundance: NA; j_gene: TRBJ1-2; CDR3aa: CASSDYGTGVGYTF; CDR3nt: TGCGCCAGCAGTGATTACGGGACAGGGGTAGGCTACACCTTC
v_gene: TRBV6-6; d_gene: TRBD1; abundance: NA; j_gene: TRBJ1-6; CDR3aa: CASSKGQGVPNSPLHF; CDR3nt: TGTGCCAGCAGTAAGGGACAGGGAGTTCCTAATTCACCCCTCCACTTT
v_gene: TRBV5-4; d_gene: TRBD2; abundance: NA; j_gene: TRBJ2-7; CDR3aa: CASSQGLAEAYEQYF; CDR3nt: TGTGCCAGCAGCCAGGGACTAGCGGAAGCCTACGAGCAGTACTTC
v_gene: TRBV7-3; d_gene: NA; abundance: NA; j_gene: TRBJ2-3; CDR3aa: CASSLVGQFADTQYF; CDR3nt: TGTGCCAGCAGCTTAGTTGGTCAGTTCGCAGATACGCAGTATTTT
v_gene: TRBV11-1; d_gene: TRBD1; abundance: NA; j_gene: TRBJ2-7; CDR3aa: CASSPGQGSYEQYF; CDR3nt: TGTGCCAGCAGCCCAGGACAGGGGAGCTACGAGCAGTACTTC
v_gene: TRBV15; d_gene: NA; abundance: NA; j_gene: TRBJ1-4; CDR3aa: CATSRDLGANEKLFF; CDR3nt: TGTGCCACCAGCAGAGATTTGGGGGCCAATGAAAAACTGTTTTTT
v_gene: TRBV11-1; d_gene: TRBD1; abundance: few; j_gene: TRBJ2-5; CDR3aa: CASSDRGTGGETQYF; CDR3nt: TGTGCCAGCAGCGACAGGGGTACTGGTGGGGAGACCCAGTACTTC
v_gene: TRBV5-1; d_gene: TRBD2; abundance: NA; j_gene: TRBJ2-7; CDR3aa: CASSYSGVEQYF; CDR3nt: TGCGCCAGCAGCTATAGCGGGGTTGAGCAGTACTTC
v_gene: TRBV7-3; d_gene: TRBD1; abundance: NA; j_gene: TRBJ2-7; CDR3aa: CASSLTGGRPYEQYF; CDR3nt: TGTGCCAGCAGCCTCACAGGGGGTCGCCCCTACGAGCAGTACTTC
v_gene: TRBV6-5; d_gene: TRBD1; abundance: NA; j_gene: TRBJ1-1; CDR3aa: CASSSRTGNTEAFF; CDR3nt: TGTGCCAGCAGTTCCAGGACAGGAAACACTGAAGCTTTCTTT
v_gene: TRBV13; d_gene: TRBD1; abundance: few; j_gene: TRBJ2-7; CDR3aa: CASSLVRQGKAYEQYF; CDR3nt: TGTGCCAGCAGCTTAGTAAGACAGGGAAAGGCCTACGAGCAGTACTTC
v_gene: TRBV5-1; d_gene: NA; abundance: NA; j_gene: TRBJ1-1; CDR3aa: CASSPQTVNTEAFF; CDR3nt: TGCGCCAGCAGCCCGCAGACAGTGAACACTGAAGCTTTCTTT
v_gene: TRBV5-1; d_gene: NA; abundance: once; j_gene: TRBJ2-7; CDR3aa: CASSLESRRNEQYF; CDR3nt: TGCGCCAGCAGCTTGGAGTCCCGGAGAAACGAGCAGTACTTC
v_gene: TRBV9; d_gene: TRBD2; abundance: NA; j_gene: TRBJ2-3; CDR3aa: CASSNPQLADTQYF; CDR3nt: TGTGCCAGCAGCAACCCGCAACTAGCGGATACGCAGTATTTT
v_gene: TRBV7-3; d_gene: NA; abundance: NA; j_gene: TRBJ2-3; CDR3aa: CASSTSHTDTQYF; CDR3nt: TGTGCCAGCAGCACATCTCACACAGATACGCAGTATTTT
v_gene: TRBV18; d_gene: NA; abundance: NA; j_gene: TRBJ2-7; CDR3aa: CASSRTSSHYEQYF; CDR3nt: TGTGCCAGCTCACGAACTAGCAGTCACTACGAGCAGTACTTC
v_gene: TRBV7-9; d_gene: TRBD2; abundance: NA; j_gene: TRBJ2-7; CDR3aa: CASSSPRGEREQYF; CDR3nt: TGTGCCAGCAGCTCCCCGCGGGGGGAACGCGAGCAGTACTTC
v_gene: TRBV5-1; d_gene: TRBD1; abundance: once; j_gene: TRBJ2-2; CDR3aa: CASSRQGATGELFF; CDR3nt: TGCGCCAGCAGCCGACAGGGGGCAACCGGGGAGCTGTTTTTT
v_gene: TRBV4-1; d_gene: TRBD1; abundance: NA; j_gene: TRBJ1-2; CDR3aa: CASSKGQTDYGYTF; CDR3nt: TGCGCCAGCAGCAAGGGACAGACCGACTATGGCTACACCTTC